This T cell receptor beta chain emerged from a study of CD8 T cells in ankylosing spondylitis. Study-wide points: What appeared characteristic of ankylosing spondylitis blood was a TCR beta motif of eight highly homologous variants.

As regards this clonotype: The target antigen is unknown.

Using quantitative 5'-RACE with molecular barcodes, the authors made TCR beta libraries. TCRdb recomputed calls from the 5' RACE reads with MiXCR, one row per CDR3 protein. Of 150,000 to 250,000 distinct CDR3 sequences in the sample, around 13% were seen once. This clonotype was sampled from a male donor with ankylosing spondylitis or in good health (not recorded which). Material for sequencing was blood, either unsorted or a sorted T cell fraction (not recorded which).

The CDR3 coding sequence is TGTGCCAGCAGCCCCAGACAGGGGGGTGTGTACGAGCAGTACTTC. Its protein product is CASSPRQGGVYEQYF. The V call is TRBV7-9, the J call TRBJ2-7; TRBD1 matches at 9 bases. Germline CDR1 SEHNR, CDR2 FQNEAQ (reference sequence). The CDR3 extends over 15 amino acids. After removal of 5 bases from V and 4 bases from J, the junction contained 9 bases not matched to a gene.